This is a list of T cell receptor beta chains from one sample in a study of T cell repertoires in cytomegalovirus infection. MiXCR, run by TCRdb on the reads, gives a single entry per CDR3 protein. This table holds roughly 320,000 distinct CDR3 sequences, around a tenth found once. The sequenced sample was PBMCs. These receptors came from a human donor in good health (CMV status not recorded). Some clones in this sample may be carry-over from other donors' samples. The conserved cysteine and the conserved F or W are not part of the CDR3 here. The order of the fields is V gene, D gene, clone size, J gene, CDR3 protein. D genes are given only for firm matches. Clone size is stated in some rows and not others, as once, few, many or a class when expanded.

>TRBV7-2|TRBD1|-|TRBJ1-6
ASSLGGDSQRPLH
>TRBV7-2|-|-|TRBJ2-3
ASSSLGTQY
>TRBV5-5|-|many|TRBJ1-2
ASSWGPDLNYGYT
>TRBV7-9|-|many|TRBJ1-3
ASSQDRLLTSGNTIY
>TRBV15|-|many|TRBJ2-5
ATSLSGGGPETQY
>TRBV7-2|-|many|TRBJ2-6
ASSFDSGANVLT
>TRBV7-2|-|many|TRBJ1-2
ASSPAGDYT
>TRBV3-1|-|-|TRBJ1-1
ASSLRTVNTEAF
>TRBV11-2|TRBD2|-|TRBJ2-1
ASSLASGAPNEQF
>TRBV9|-|-|TRBJ2-1
ASSLTGGLTYNEQF
>TRBV19|-|-|TRBJ1-1
ASRWSTEAF
>TRBV7-6|-|many|TRBJ2-2
ASSSRVTDTGELF
>TRBV7-9|-|many|TRBJ1-2
ASSLGPGTANYGYT
>TRBV7-2|-|many|TRBJ2-6
ASSLASGANVLT
>TRBV12-3/TRBV12-4|-|few|TRBJ2-1
ASSPFGSRTYNEQF
>TRBV12-5|-|few|TRBJ2-3
ASGLGGTDTQY
>TRBV7-2|-|many|TRBJ1-2
ASSQLRDSGYT
>TRBV18|-|-|TRBJ1-2
ASSPPGDGYT
>TRBV7-9|TRBD2|-|TRBJ2-1
ASSVGLAESYNEQF
>TRBV9|-|-|TRBJ1-3
ASSVNTNSGNTIY
>TRBV5-1|-|few|TRBJ1-4
ASSSGRGNEKLF
>TRBV10-1|-|few|TRBJ1-1
ASNDDPGNTEAF
>TRBV7-8|TRBD1|many|TRBJ1-4
ASSIGTGTNEKLF
>TRBV7-2|-|many|TRBJ1-5
ASSLKGGNQPQH
>TRBV20-1|-|-|TRBJ1-5
SAPKQGGKQPQH
>TRBV4-1|-|many|TRBJ2-7
ASSLLDGSSYEQY
>TRBV27|TRBD2|-|TRBJ2-3
ASSIPIAGGPRADTQY
>TRBV11-2|-|-|TRBJ2-2
ASSPVGSGELF
>TRBV10-3|-|few|TRBJ1-6
AISESSPGGSSPLH
>TRBV6-2/TRBV6-3|TRBD2|-|TRBJ2-1
ASRANRLAGAYNEQF
>TRBV7-2|TRBD2|many|TRBJ2-1
ASSLRGGRAQNEQF
>TRBV27|TRBD2|few|TRBJ2-3
ASSPLISGGLADTQY
>TRBV2|-|-|TRBJ2-2
ASTVTLANTGELF
>TRBV28|-|many|TRBJ2-7
ASTRLAGSYEQY
>TRBV4-3|-|many|TRBJ2-3
ASSQDRGRNTDTQY
>TRBV7-9|-|few|TRBJ2-7
AIRPNSYEQY
>TRBV7-2|TRBD1|many|TRBJ1-2
ASSLGTGVDYGYT
>TRBV4-3|-|-|TRBJ1-1
ASSQFNGEAF
>TRBV29-1|-|few|TRBJ2-7
SVEGDSYEQY
>TRBV9|-|-|TRBJ2-7
ASSVGSLDEQY
>TRBV7-2|-|medium-sized|TRBJ1-5
ASSLFQGNQPQH
>TRBV7-9|TRBD1|many|TRBJ1-4
ASSSPSTGDEKLF
>TRBV7-2|-|few|TRBJ1-1
ASSPYIFTEAF
>TRBV20-1|-|many|TRBJ2-1
SALTRGSGDEQF
>TRBV2|-|few|TRBJ1-4
ASSERGSSNEKLF
>TRBV6-6|TRBD1|-|TRBJ2-7
ASSGTVYEQY
>TRBV6-1|-|few|TRBJ1-5
ASSESGRQVNQPQH
>TRBV24-1|-|-|TRBJ2-1
ATSDHSQSSYNEQF
>TRBV7-9|-|-|TRBJ1-1
ASSPRGYLDEAF
>TRBV18|-|many|TRBJ2-7
ASSPGHSYEQY
>TRBV20-1|TRBD2|few|TRBJ2-3
SAPSSGRFGDTQY
>TRBV10-3|-|-|TRBJ2-1
AISENYSEQF
>TRBV9|-|-|TRBJ2-3
ASSVGDLRDTQY
>TRBV11-2|TRBD2|many|TRBJ2-7
ASSSGGVKY